The clone carrying this T cell receptor beta chain turned up a few times. Its antigen is not known. Since a much larger clone is just one base distant, this may be a read error. This record comes from a study of blood T cells in healthy people across ages. Study-wide results and caveats: Estimated diversity across one million T cells was deemed an underestimate.

There are 15 residues in the CDR3. Germline loops: CDR1 SGHRS, CDR2 YFSETQ. J lost 2 bases, V lost 5 bases, and 9 bases had no gene match. A second PCR of 7 to 11 cycles used a sample-barcoded 5' primer and a J-beta primer mix. TCRdb recomputed calls from the 5' RACE reads with MiXCR, one row per CDR3 protein. The data show more than 1.4 million distinct CDR3 sequences, roughly 45% seen once. The V call is TRBV5-1, the J call TRBJ1-2; 7 nucleotides line up with TRBD1. Sequenced input: blood. The sequence came from a woman aged 18-29 years in good health. As DNA, the CDR3 is TGCGCCAGCAGTTTTGCTCTACAGGGGAACTATGGCTACACCTTC. This encodes CASSFALQGNYGYTF.